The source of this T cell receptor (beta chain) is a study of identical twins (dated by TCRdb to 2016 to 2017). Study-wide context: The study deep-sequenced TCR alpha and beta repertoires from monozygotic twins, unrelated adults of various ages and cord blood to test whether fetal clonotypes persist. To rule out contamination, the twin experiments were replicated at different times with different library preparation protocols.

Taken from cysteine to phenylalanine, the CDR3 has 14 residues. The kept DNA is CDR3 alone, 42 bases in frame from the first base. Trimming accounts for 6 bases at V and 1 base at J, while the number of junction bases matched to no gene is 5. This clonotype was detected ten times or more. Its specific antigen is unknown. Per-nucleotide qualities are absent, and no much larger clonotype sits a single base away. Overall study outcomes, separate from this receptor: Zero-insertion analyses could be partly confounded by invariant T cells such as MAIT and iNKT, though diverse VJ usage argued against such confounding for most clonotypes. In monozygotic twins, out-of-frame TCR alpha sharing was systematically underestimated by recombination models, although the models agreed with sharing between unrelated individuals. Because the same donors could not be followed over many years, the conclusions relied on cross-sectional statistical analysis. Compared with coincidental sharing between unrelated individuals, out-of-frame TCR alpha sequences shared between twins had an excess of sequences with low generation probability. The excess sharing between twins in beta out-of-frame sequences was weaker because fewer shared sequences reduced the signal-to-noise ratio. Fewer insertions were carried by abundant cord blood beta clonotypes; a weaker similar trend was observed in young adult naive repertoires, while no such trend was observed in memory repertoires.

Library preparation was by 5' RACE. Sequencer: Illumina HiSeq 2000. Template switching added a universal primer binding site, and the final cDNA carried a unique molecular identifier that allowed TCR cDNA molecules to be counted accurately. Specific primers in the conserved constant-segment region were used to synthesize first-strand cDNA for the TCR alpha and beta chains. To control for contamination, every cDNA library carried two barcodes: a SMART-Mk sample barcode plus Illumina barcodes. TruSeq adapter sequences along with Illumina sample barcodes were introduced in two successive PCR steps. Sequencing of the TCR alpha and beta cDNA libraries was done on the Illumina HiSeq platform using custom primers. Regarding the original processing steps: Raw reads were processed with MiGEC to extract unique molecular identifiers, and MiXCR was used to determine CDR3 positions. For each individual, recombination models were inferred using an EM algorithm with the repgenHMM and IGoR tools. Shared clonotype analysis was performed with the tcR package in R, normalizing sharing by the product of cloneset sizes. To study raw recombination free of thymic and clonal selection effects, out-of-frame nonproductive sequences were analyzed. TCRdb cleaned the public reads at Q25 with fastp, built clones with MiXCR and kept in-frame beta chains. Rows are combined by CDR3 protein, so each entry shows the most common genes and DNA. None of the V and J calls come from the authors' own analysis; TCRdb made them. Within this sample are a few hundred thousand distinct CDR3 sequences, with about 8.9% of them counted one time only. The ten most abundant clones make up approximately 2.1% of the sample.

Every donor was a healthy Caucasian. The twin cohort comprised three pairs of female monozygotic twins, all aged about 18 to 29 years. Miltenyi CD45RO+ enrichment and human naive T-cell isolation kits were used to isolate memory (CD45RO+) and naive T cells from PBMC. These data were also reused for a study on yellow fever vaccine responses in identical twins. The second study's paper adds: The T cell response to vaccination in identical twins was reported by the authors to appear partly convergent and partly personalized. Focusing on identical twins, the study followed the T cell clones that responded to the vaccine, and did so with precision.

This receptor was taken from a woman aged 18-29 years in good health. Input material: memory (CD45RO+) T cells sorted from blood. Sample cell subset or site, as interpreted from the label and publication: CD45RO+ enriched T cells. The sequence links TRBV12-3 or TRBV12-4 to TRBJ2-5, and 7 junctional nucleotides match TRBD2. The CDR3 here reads CASRRAGSQETQYF. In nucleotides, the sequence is TGTGCCAGCAGAAGAGCGGGGAGCCAAGAGACCCAGTACTTC.